These T cell receptor beta chains were read from a single sample in a study of cytomegalovirus exposure and HLA in healthy donors. Repertoires were generated with immunoSEQ multiplex PCR, while TCRdb's copy carries only in-frame clones and drops some. This sample's clone table lists some 41,000 clones. The sequencing input was PBMCs. The source is a male donor in good health and CMV-seronegative. CDR3s include the opening cysteine and the closing phenylalanine or tryptophan. A D gene is named only where the DNA matches it firmly.

D gene: NA
J gene: TRBJ2-7
V gene: TRBV27
CDR3 length: 13
CDR3 DNA: TGTGCCAGCAGTCCCGGGATTTACAACGAGCAGTACTTC
CDR3 protein: CASSPGIYNEQYF

D gene: TRBD1
J gene: TRBJ1-1
V gene: TRBV5-1
CDR3 length: 15
CDR3 DNA: TGCGCCAGCAGCTACTCCACAGGGGTGGCCACTGAAGCTTTCTTT
CDR3 protein: CASSYSTGVATEAFF

D gene: NA
J gene: TRBJ1-1
V gene: TRBV28
CDR3 length: 17
CDR3 DNA: TGTGCCAGCATTGGGGCAGGAATCACCGAAATGAACACTGAAGCTTTCTTT
CDR3 protein: CASIGAGITEMNTEAFF

D gene: NA
J gene: TRBJ1-4
V gene: TRBV4-1
CDR3 length: 12
CDR3 DNA: TGCGCCAGCAGCCAAGTACACGAAAAACTGTTTTTT
CDR3 protein: CASSQVHEKLFF

D gene: NA
J gene: TRBJ2-2
V gene: TRBV5-5
CDR3 length: 17
CDR3 DNA: TGTGCCAGCAGCACCCGCGGGACCCGCGGGAACACCGGGGAGCTGTTTTTT
CDR3 protein: CASSTRGTRGNTGELFF

D gene: NA
J gene: TRBJ1-5
V gene: TRBV19
CDR3 length: 13
CDR3 DNA: TGTGCCAGTAGTATCCCTTTGAATCAGCCCCAGCATTTT
CDR3 protein: CASSIPLNQPQHF

D gene: TRBD1
J gene: TRBJ2-5
V gene: TRBV7-3
CDR3 length: 16
CDR3 DNA: TGTGCCAGCAGCTTAGGACCGACAGGGGGCCAAGAGACCCAGTACTTC
CDR3 protein: CASSLGPTGGQETQYF

D gene: TRBD2
J gene: TRBJ2-7
V gene: TRBV6-5
CDR3 length: 14
CDR3 DNA: TGTGCCAGCAGTCAAGGACTAGCGGGGTACGAGCAGTACTTC
CDR3 protein: CASSQGLAGYEQYF

D gene: NA
J gene: TRBJ2-1
V gene: TRBV11-3
CDR3 length: 12
CDR3 DNA: TGTGCCAGCAGCCCCGGTCCCTCGAGGCAGTTCTTC
CDR3 protein: CASSPGPSRQFF

D gene: TRBD1
J gene: TRBJ2-7
V gene: TRBV28
CDR3 length: 17
CDR3 DNA: TGTGCCAGCAGTTTGGTACTGGGACAGCCAAGCTCCTACGAGCAGTACTTC
CDR3 protein: CASSLVLGQPSSYEQYF

D gene: NA
J gene: TRBJ1-1
V gene: TRBV11-2
CDR3 length: 13
CDR3 DNA: TGTGCCAGCAGTCCCGGGGTAGCCACGGTAGCTTTCTTT
CDR3 protein: CASSPGVATVAFF

D gene: TRBD1
J gene: TRBJ2-7
V gene: TRBV7-9
CDR3 length: 13
CDR3 DNA: TGTGCCAGCAGCCCAGGGGGCTTCTACGAGCAGTACTTC
CDR3 protein: CASSPGGFYEQYF

D gene: NA
J gene: TRBJ2-1
V gene: TRBV7-2
CDR3 length: 14
CDR3 DNA: TGTGCCAGCAGACCGCCGAGCTCCTACAATGAGCAGTTCTTC
CDR3 protein: CASRPPSSYNEQFF

D gene: NA
J gene: TRBJ2-1
V gene: TRBV5-1
CDR3 length: 12
CDR3 DNA: TGCGCCAGCAGTGGGCAGTACAATGAGCAGTTCTTC
CDR3 protein: CASSGQYNEQFF

D gene: NA
J gene: TRBJ2-1
V gene: TRBV10-1
CDR3 length: 14
CDR3 DNA: TGCGCCAGCAGCGCTCAATCCCCCCGGAATGAGCAGTTCTTC
CDR3 protein: CASSAQSPRNEQFF

D gene: TRBD1
J gene: TRBJ2-7
V gene: TRBV6-6
CDR3 length: 14
CDR3 DNA: TGTGCCAGCAGTCCGAGACAGGGCCCCTACGAGCAGTACTTC
CDR3 protein: CASSPRQGPYEQYF

D gene: NA
J gene: TRBJ2-7
V gene: TRBV27
CDR3 length: 14
CDR3 DNA: TGTGCCAGCAGCCCCCGACAGCTCCCCTACGAGCAGTACTTC
CDR3 protein: CASSPRQLPYEQYF

D gene: NA
J gene: TRBJ1-2
V gene: TRBV5-4
CDR3 length: 14
CDR3 DNA: TGTGCCAGCAGCATGATAGACAGATGGGATGGCTACACCTTC
CDR3 protein: CASSMIDRWDGYTF

D gene: NA
J gene: TRBJ1-1
V gene: TRBV18
CDR3 length: 16
CDR3 DNA: TGTGCCAGCTCACGGGATAGGGGGAGTCCCAACACTGAAGCTTTCTTT
CDR3 protein: CASSRDRGSPNTEAFF

D gene: NA
J gene: TRBJ1-3
V gene: TRBV21-1
CDR3 length: 13
CDR3 DNA: TGTGCCAGCAGGAGAGCGACCCGGAACACCATATATTTT
CDR3 protein: CASRRATRNTIYF

D gene: TRBD1
J gene: TRBJ1-2
V gene: TRBV7-3
CDR3 length: 14
CDR3 DNA: TGTGCCAGCAGCCCCGGGACAGAACCCTGGGGCTACACCTTC
CDR3 protein: CASSPGTEPWGYTF

D gene: TRBD1
J gene: TRBJ1-1
V gene: TRBV11-2
CDR3 length: 14
CDR3 DNA: TGTGCCAGCAGCCCCACAGGGGAGTACACTGAAGCTTTCTTT
CDR3 protein: CASSPTGEYTEAFF

D gene: NA
J gene: TRBJ1-1
V gene: TRBV6-1
CDR3 length: 14
CDR3 DNA: TGTGCCAGCCGTCGGGAGGGGCTGGGGACTGAAGCTTTCTTT
CDR3 protein: CASRREGLGTEAFF

D gene: TRBD1
J gene: TRBJ2-1
V gene: TRBV5-6
CDR3 length: 15
CDR3 DNA: TGTGCCAGCAGCCGGGACAGGATGGGGTACAATGAGCAGTTCTTC
CDR3 protein: CASSRDRMGYNEQFF

D gene: TRBD1
J gene: TRBJ1-3
V gene: TRBV10-3
CDR3 length: 14
CDR3 DNA: TGTGCCATCAGCGGGACAGGGGCTGGAAACACCATATATTTT
CDR3 protein: CAISGTGAGNTIYF

D gene: NA
J gene: TRBJ1-5
V gene: TRBV2
CDR3 length: 14
CDR3 DNA: TGTGCCAGCAGTCCCGGGACACCTCGTCAGCCCCAGCATTTT
CDR3 protein: CASSPGTPRQPQHF

D gene: TRBD1
J gene: TRBJ2-7
V gene: TRBV19
CDR3 length: 14
CDR3 DNA: TGTGCCAGTAGTGAAGGGACAGGGGCGAACGAGCAGTACTTC
CDR3 protein: CASSEGTGANEQYF

D gene: NA
J gene: TRBJ2-1
V gene: TRBV5-1
CDR3 length: 15
CDR3 DNA: TGCGCCAGCAGCTTGGAACAGCTCCCTTACAATGAGCAGTTCTTC
CDR3 protein: CASSLEQLPYNEQFF

D gene: NA
J gene: TRBJ1-2
V gene: TRBV28
CDR3 length: 15
CDR3 DNA: TGTGCCAGCAGTTTGAGGTCCCTTCGAAACTATGGCTACACCTTC
CDR3 protein: CASSLRSLRNYGYTF

D gene: NA
J gene: TRBJ1-1
V gene: TRBV6-1
CDR3 length: 14
CDR3 DNA: TGTGCCAGCAGTGTCCCTAGGCAGGGCACTGAAGCTTTCTTT
CDR3 protein: CASSVPRQGTEAFF

D gene: TRBD1
J gene: TRBJ2-7
V gene: TRBV5-1
CDR3 length: 14
CDR3 DNA: TGCGCCAGCAGCTTGCGGACAGGGGAGGCCGAGCAGTACTTC
CDR3 protein: CASSLRTGEAEQYF

D gene: NA
J gene: TRBJ1-3
V gene: TRBV18
CDR3 length: 16
CDR3 DNA: TGTGCCAGCTCACCACCGAACGGTGTCTCTGGAAACACCATATATTTT
CDR3 protein: CASSPPNGVSGNTIYF

D gene: NA
J gene: TRBJ1-2
V gene: TRBV19
CDR3 length: 13
CDR3 DNA: TGTGCCAGTAGTATGGAGGACGGGTATGGCTACACCTTC
CDR3 protein: CASSMEDGYGYTF

D gene: TRBD1
J gene: TRBJ2-5
V gene: TRBV18
CDR3 length: 14
CDR3 DNA: TGTGCCAGCTCGCGGGGACAGGGCAGGGAGACCCAGTACTTC
CDR3 protein: CASSRGQGRETQYF

D gene: TRBD1
J gene: TRBJ2-7
V gene: TRBV11-1
CDR3 length: 15
CDR3 DNA: TGTGCCAGCAGCCCTCAATCGACAGGGGCCTACGAGCAGTACTTC
CDR3 protein: CASSPQSTGAYEQYF

D gene: TRBD1
J gene: TRBJ1-4
V gene: TRBV6-5
CDR3 length: 14
CDR3 DNA: TGTGCCAGCAGGGCGGACAGGGGGCTGAGGAAACTGTTTTTT
CDR3 protein: CASRADRGLRKLFF

D gene: TRBD1
J gene: TRBJ1-1
V gene: TRBV7-8
CDR3 length: 15
CDR3 DNA: TGTGCCAGCAGCTCGTACAGGGGGAAAAACACTGAAGCTTTCTTT
CDR3 protein: CASSSYRGKNTEAFF

D gene: NA
J gene: TRBJ2-7
V gene: TRBV28
CDR3 length: 11
CDR3 DNA: TGTGCCAGCAGTTCTTCTCGGCGGCGGTACTTC
CDR3 protein: CASSSSRRRYF

D gene: NA
J gene: TRBJ1-1
V gene: TRBV7-9
CDR3 length: 13
CDR3 DNA: TGTGCCAGCACCTCACAGGTGAACACTGAAGCTTTCTTT
CDR3 protein: CASTSQVNTEAFF

D gene: NA
J gene: TRBJ2-1
V gene: TRBV7-2
CDR3 length: 15
CDR3 DNA: TGTGCCAGCAGTTTCGGGGGTAGCTCCTACAATGAGCAGTTCTTC
CDR3 protein: CASSFGGSSYNEQFF

D gene: TRBD1
J gene: TRBJ1-2
V gene: TRBV9
CDR3 length: 15
CDR3 DNA: TGTGCCAGCAGCGCCGACAGGGAGGCGTCCTATGGCTACACCTTC
CDR3 protein: CASSADREASYGYTF

D gene: TRBD1
J gene: TRBJ1-1
V gene: TRBV2
CDR3 length: 14
CDR3 DNA: TGTGCCAGCAGCAGACAGGGGGCAGGCACTGAAGCTTTCTTT
CDR3 protein: CASSRQGAGTEAFF